This T cell receptor beta chain was profiled in a study of T cell changes during pregnancy in multiple sclerosis. Generated by immunoSEQ multiplex PCR, the TCRdb table keeps only in-frame clones and is missing some. The sample records about 80,000 clones, over 90% being singletons. The sequenced sample was peripheral blood, obtained in the third trimester of pregnancy. The receptor was isolated from a female donor with multiple sclerosis, enrolled in a pregnancy study.

The CDR3 DNA reads TGTGCCAGCAGCTTAGCCCTACTTGCGGGGGCAACCGGGGAGACCCAGTACTTC. Its protein product is CASSLALLAGATGETQYF. The chain has TRBV13 and TRBJ2-5, with D perhaps matching TRBD2 (7 bases). The CDR3 is 18 residues long. Germline lookup yields CDR1 PRHDT and CDR2 FYEKMQ (reference sequence). With 1 base removed from V and 5 bases from J, the gap between germline ends came to 23 bases.